The rows below give T cell receptor beta chains drawn from one sample of a study of T cells of healthy individuals. In TCRdb, the 5' RACE reads were re-called with MiXCR into one record per CDR3 protein. The repertoire holds about 63,000 distinct CDR3 sequences, with about 16% as singletons. These receptors were obtained from a human donor in good health. Each CDR3 is given with its conserved first and last residue. A D gene is named only where the DNA matches it firmly. Size tells how often a clone was seen (once, few, many) or the class of an expanded clone, and some rows leave it out.

J: TRBJ1-5; V: TRBV6-1; D: NA; size: few; DNA: TGTGCCAGCAGTGTCGTTGTGGGGAGCAATCAGCCCCAGCATTTT; CDR3: CASSVVVGSNQPQHF
J: TRBJ2-3; V: TRBV5-1; D: TRBD1; size: NA; DNA: TGCGCCAGCCACTCCGGGACAGGGTTGAAACGCACAGATACGCAGTATTTT; CDR3: CASHSGTGLKRTDTQYF
J: TRBJ2-1; V: TRBV4-1; D: TRBD2; size: NA; DNA: TGCGCCAGCAGCAGACTAGCGGGAGGGCCGAATGAGCAGTTCTTC; CDR3: CASSRLAGGPNEQFF
J: TRBJ2-7; V: TRBV29-1; D: TRBD1; size: few; DNA: TGCAGCGTTGAGGCCGCGACAGGGGTTAGGTACGAGCAGTACTTC; CDR3: CSVEAATGVRYEQYF
J: TRBJ1-5; V: TRBV27; D: NA; size: NA; DNA: TGTGCCAGCAGCCCTATTGGGTCCTCGTGGGGTCAGCCCCAGCATTTT; CDR3: CASSPIGSSWGQPQHF
J: TRBJ2-4; V: TRBV10-3; D: NA; size: many; DNA: TGTGCCATCAGTGGAAACCCCTACAATCGTTATGTAGCCAAAAACATTCAGTACTTC; CDR3: CAISGNPYNRYVAKNIQYF
J: TRBJ2-1; V: TRBV20-1; D: TRBD2; size: few; DNA: TGCAGTGGGGGACTAGCGGGATACAATGAGCAGTTCTTC; CDR3: CSGGLAGYNEQFF
J: TRBJ1-1; V: TRBV18; D: NA; size: many; DNA: TGTGCCAGCTCACCAAGTTTGAACACTGAAGCTTTCTTT; CDR3: CASSPSLNTEAFF
J: TRBJ2-5; V: TRBV3-1; D: NA; size: medium-sized; DNA: TGTGCCAGCAGCCAAGATTTAGGATCACAAGAGACCCAGTACTTC; CDR3: CASSQDLGSQETQYF
J: TRBJ2-3; V: TRBV6-2/TRBV6-3; D: NA; size: NA; DNA: TGTGCCAGCAGAGAGACAGGAGTATCCACAGATACGCAGTATTTT; CDR3: CASRETGVSTDTQYF
J: TRBJ2-3; V: TRBV18; D: NA; size: few; DNA: TGTGCCAGCTCACCCGAGACAGATACGCAGTATTTT; CDR3: CASSPETDTQYF
J: TRBJ1-3; V: TRBV5-6; D: TRBD1; size: NA; DNA: TGTGCCAGCAGCTTCAGGGCAGGGGGCTCTGGAAACACCATATATTTT; CDR3: CASSFRAGGSGNTIYF
J: TRBJ1-1; V: TRBV10-3; D: TRBD1; size: few; DNA: TGTGCCATCAGCACCGGACAGGGGGCGAACACTGAAGCTTTCTTT; CDR3: CAISTGQGANTEAFF
J: TRBJ2-1; V: TRBV14; D: TRBD2; size: NA; DNA: TGTGCCAGCAGCCGTAGCGGGGGGGCCCTCAATGAGCAGTTCTTC; CDR3: CASSRSGGALNEQFF
J: TRBJ2-3; V: TRBV4-1; D: TRBD2; size: many; DNA: TGCGCCAGCAGCCAACTCGTTACTAGCGGGGGTATAGATACGCAGTATTTT; CDR3: CASSQLVTSGGIDTQYF
J: TRBJ2-7; V: TRBV11-2; D: TRBD1; size: many; DNA: TGTGCCAGCAGCTTAGGCCGGGACAGGGTCGAGCAGTACTTC; CDR3: CASSLGRDRVEQYF
J: TRBJ2-1; V: TRBV2; D: TRBD2; size: many; DNA: TGTGCCAGCAGTGGGGGTTGGGACGGCCTTGCGACTAGCGACTACAATGAGCAGTTCTTC; CDR3: CASSGGWDGLATSDYNEQFF
J: TRBJ2-5; V: TRBV10-3; D: NA; size: NA; DNA: TGTGCCATCAGTGAAGGTAGTGAGACCCAGTACTTC; CDR3: CAISEGSETQYF
J: TRBJ2-3; V: TRBV25-1; D: NA; size: many; DNA: TGTGCCAGCAGTGAATCCGTAGACAGGACCCACACAGATACGCAGTATTTT; CDR3: CASSESVDRTHTDTQYF
J: TRBJ1-5; V: TRBV12-3/TRBV12-4; D: NA; size: NA; DNA: TGTGCCAGCAGTTCGATAAACACGAATCAGCCCCAGCATTTT; CDR3: CASSSINTNQPQHF
J: TRBJ2-5; V: TRBV7-9; D: NA; size: many; DNA: TGTGCCAGCAGCTTACGTGGCGGGGCCTCCCGAAGGGAGGAGACCCAGTACTTC; CDR3: CASSLRGGASRREETQYF
J: TRBJ1-1; V: TRBV7-6; D: NA; size: NA; DNA: TGTGCCAGCAGCTTGGTCTTGACGGAGGAAGCTTTCTTT; CDR3: CASSLVLTEEAFF
J: TRBJ2-1; V: TRBV29-1; D: TRBD2; size: many; DNA: TGCAGCGTTATCCGGACTAGTAATGAGCAGTTCTTC; CDR3: CSVIRTSNEQFF
J: TRBJ2-6; V: TRBV19; D: NA; size: NA; DNA: TGTGCCAGTAGAAAGGAAGACGGACCCTCTGGGGCCAACGTCCTGACTTTC; CDR3: CASRKEDGPSGANVLTF
J: TRBJ2-3; V: TRBV3-1; D: TRBD2; size: few; DNA: TGTGCCAGCAGCCAAGGACTAGCGGGGGTTACCAGCACAGATACGCAGTATTTT; CDR3: CASSQGLAGVTSTDTQYF
J: TRBJ2-7; V: TRBV7-9; D: TRBD2; size: few; DNA: TGTGCCAGCAGCTTTTCCGGGACTACCTCTGGTGAGCAGTACTTC; CDR3: CASSFSGTTSGEQYF
J: TRBJ2-7; V: TRBV20-1; D: TRBD1; size: many; DNA: TGCAGTGCGAGGGGGCGGGCCAGCCCCTACGAGCAGTACTTC; CDR3: CSARGRASPYEQYF
J: TRBJ2-6; V: TRBV11-2; D: NA; size: many; DNA: TGTGCCAGCAGGTCCCTCCGAGGCGGGACTGGGGCCAACGTCCTGACTTTC; CDR3: CASRSLRGGTGANVLTF
J: TRBJ1-4; V: TRBV5-1; D: NA; size: NA; DNA: TGCGCCAGCCGAGAAACAGGAGCGAAGGAAAAACTGTTTTTT; CDR3: CASRETGAKEKLFF
J: TRBJ2-1; V: TRBV7-3; D: TRBD2; size: NA; DNA: TGTGCCAGCAGCTCGGGAGGGACTAGCGGGAGGGGTGAGCAGTTCTTC; CDR3: CASSSGGTSGRGEQFF
J: TRBJ2-3; V: TRBV5-1; D: NA; size: NA; DNA: TGCGCCAGCAGCTTGGGGGGGGGCCCAGATACGCAGTATTTT; CDR3: CASSLGGGPDTQYF
J: TRBJ1-2; V: TRBV5-6; D: TRBD1; size: many; DNA: TGTGCCAGCAGCCGGGAGGACAGGGGACCTCCTAACTATGGCTACACCTTC; CDR3: CASSREDRGPPNYGYTF
J: TRBJ1-6; V: TRBV25-1; D: NA; size: many; DNA: TGTGCCAGCAGTACACCGGAACAGGGAGGGGATTCACCCCTCCACTTT; CDR3: CASSTPEQGGDSPLHF
J: TRBJ2-7; V: TRBV4-1; D: TRBD1; size: few; DNA: TGCGCCAGCAGCCAAGGGACAGGGATTACCTACGAGCAGTACTTC; CDR3: CASSQGTGITYEQYF
J: TRBJ2-7; V: TRBV14; D: NA; size: many; DNA: TGTGCCAGCAGCCAAGTATTCTGGGAGCAGTACTTC; CDR3: CASSQVFWEQYF
J: TRBJ1-5; V: TRBV27; D: NA; size: many; DNA: TGTGCCAGCAGTTTCCTCAATCAGCCCCAGCATTTT; CDR3: CASSFLNQPQHF
J: TRBJ2-7; V: TRBV6-2/TRBV6-3; D: TRBD1; size: NA; DNA: TGTGCCAGCATCTCCCCCCGGGACAGTGACTACGAGCAGTACTTC; CDR3: CASISPRDSDYEQYF
J: TRBJ1-5; V: TRBV7-2; D: NA; size: NA; DNA: TGTGCCAGCAGCCTACATGACGGGAGCAATCAGCCCCAGCATTTT; CDR3: CASSLHDGSNQPQHF
J: TRBJ2-1; V: TRBV6-2/TRBV6-3; D: TRBD2; size: few; DNA: TGTGCCAGCATCTCCGGGACTAGCGGGACCAATGAGCAGTTCTTC; CDR3: CASISGTSGTNEQFF
J: TRBJ1-6; V: TRBV25-1; D: NA; size: NA; DNA: TGTGCCAGCAGTGAATTAGACAGGTCCTCACCCCTCCACTTT; CDR3: CASSELDRSSPLHF
J: TRBJ2-3; V: TRBV30; D: TRBD1; size: few; DNA: TGTGCCTGGACAGCGGCAGGGGGAAGCGCAGATACGCAGTATTTT; CDR3: CAWTAAGGSADTQYF
J: TRBJ1-1; V: TRBV12-3/TRBV12-4; D: NA; size: few; DNA: TGTGCCAGCAGTTTAGGACAGTGGGGTGGCACTGAAGCTTTCTTT; CDR3: CASSLGQWGGTEAFF
J: TRBJ2-2; V: TRBV29-1; D: NA; size: many; DNA: TGCAGCGTTGATAACTCGATGAACACCGGGGAGCTGTTTTTT; CDR3: CSVDNSMNTGELFF
J: TRBJ2-2; V: TRBV5-4; D: TRBD2; size: NA; DNA: TGTGCCAGCAGCTCAAGGAGCGGGGGGGCTTCCGGGGAGCTGTTTTTT; CDR3: CASSSRSGGASGELFF
J: TRBJ2-7; V: TRBV20-1; D: TRBD1; size: many; DNA: TGCAGTGCCCCCCTCCGGGACAGGGGGCGATACGAGCAGTACTTC; CDR3: CSAPLRDRGRYEQYF
J: TRBJ1-1; V: TRBV4-1; D: NA; size: many; DNA: TGCGCCAGCAGCCAAGACCGGGGGGCGCGCACTGAAGCTTTCTTT; CDR3: CASSQDRGARTEAFF
J: TRBJ2-3; V: TRBV29-1; D: NA; size: many; DNA: TGCAGCGTTGCGAAGGGGTTGGTAGATACGCAGTATTTT; CDR3: CSVAKGLVDTQYF